The 7 T cell receptor beta chains presented below share a single source sample, sequenced in a study of T cells in Graves' hyperthyroidism and ophthalmopathy. TCR beta CDR3 regions were amplified from RNA transcripts. Initially, a first-round RT-PCR of the TCR CDR3 employed the HTBI primer set. TCRdb re-analysed the multiplex PCR reads in MiXCR, keeping a single row per CDR3 protein. The table has 100,000 to 140,000 distinct CDR3 sequences, roughly 15% seen once; the top ten hold around two fifths. Sequencing used blood. The source is a woman between 45 and 65 years old with Graves' hyperthyroidism.

This clonotype was counted at least ten times. This rearrangement joins TRBV27 to TRBJ2-1; 14 nucleotides agree with TRBD2. The CDR3 contains 16 residues. Germline CDR1 reads MNHEY; CDR2 reads SMNVEV (reference sequence). J was trimmed by 4 bases and V by 5 bases; bases with no gene match: 4. CDR3 DNA: TGTGCCAGCAGTCAAAGGACTAGCGGGAGGTACAATGAGCAGTTCTTC. Protein product: CASSQRTSGRYNEQFF.

This clonotype was seen ten or more times. V and J are TRBV20-1 and TRBJ2-1, with TRBD1 matching over 10 bases. This CDR3 has 15 residues. After removal of 6 bases from V and 4 bases from J, the junction contained 9 bases not matched to a gene. Germline assignment: CDR1 DFQATT and CDR2 SNEGSKA (reference sequence). As DNA, the CDR3 is TGCAGTGCCGCGACCGGGACAGGGGTATACAATGAGCAGTTCTTC. It specifies CSAATGTGVYNEQFF.

This clonotype was observed at least ten times. The CDR3 is CASSDRGRQGAREKLFF. The DNA for the CDR3 is TGTGCCAGCAGCGACAGGGGGCGACAGGGGGCGCGTGAAAAACTGTTTTTT. The V call is TRBV2, the J call TRBJ1-4, with 10 bases matching TRBD1. V trimming: 6 bases; J trimming: 7 bases; junction bases outside the gene matches: 14. From germline, CDR1 is SNHLY and CDR2 FYNNEI. The CDR3 consists of 17 residues.

This clonotype appeared many times. The V call is TRBV5-1, the J call TRBJ2-1; D remains ambiguous. Germline CDR1 and CDR2: SGHRS and YFSETQ. V shed 0 bases and J shed 0 bases, with 16 bases lying between them. The CDR3 consists of 18 residues. CDR3 amino acids: CASSLVSARLSSYNEQFF. Here the CDR3 DNA reads TGCGCCAGCAGCTTGGTGTCGGCGCGGTTGAGCTCCTACAATGAGCAGTTCTTC.

At least ten counts were recorded for this clonotype. This chain joins TRBV6-1 and TRBJ1-2; 7 bases map to TRBD1. This CDR3 comprises 14 residues. Unmatched junction bases numbered 6, after V lost 0 bases and J lost 8 bases. Germline V CDR1 and CDR2: MNHNS, SASEGT. CDR3: CASSEAGGPYGYTF. As DNA, the CDR3 is TGTGCCAGCAGTGAAGCAGGGGGCCCCTACGGCTACACCTTC.

This clonotype was seen ten or more times. The V gene is TRBV7-3, the J gene TRBJ2-6, with a possible D match to TRBD2 (6 bases). The CDR3 extends over 16 amino acids. Germline assignment: CDR1 SGHTA and CDR2 FQGTGA. The V end was cut by 2 bases, the J end by 2 bases, with 10 bases between. CDR3 in DNA: TGTGCCAGCAGCTTAGGGGGACTGGCTGGGGCCAACGTCCTGACTTTC. It translates to CASSLGGLAGANVLTF.

By its share, this clonotype is medium-sized. This chain links TRBV30 with TRBJ2-5; D remains ambiguous. Germline-derived CDR1 and CDR2 are GTSNPN and SVGIG (reference sequence). Trimming pared 3 bases from V and 4 bases from J, leaving 3 bases between. The CDR3 contains 10 residues. Here the CDR3 reads CAWRGETQYF. CDR3 nucleotides: TGTGCCTGGAGAGGAGAGACCCAGTACTTC.